This T cell receptor (beta chain) was documented in a study of beta chain features in type 1 diabetes. On the study more broadly: Examined across all samples were some 99 million sorted cells.

Broader study findings: A closer apparent resemblance between naive, central memory and Treg TCRB repertoires was seen in patients than in healthy donors. Significant though moderate, a shortening of TCRB CDR3s appeared in all four CD4+ subsets of Type 1 diabetes patients.

Isolated RNA was reverse transcribed in full, so expressed TCRB transcripts were sequenced. Sequencing of naive, central memory and regulatory T cell samples gave an average of approximately 3.5 million reads. The repertoire was sequenced with immunoSEQ multiplex PCR; TCRdb's copy has only in-frame clones and lacks some. The sample lists approximately 600,000 clones; around 12% were seen once. This clone was seen more than once but under ten times. What it binds is unknown. The CDR3 is 17 residues long. The gene calls are TRBV21-1 and TRBJ2-7; the tabulated D call, TRBD2, remains unverified against the DNA. TRBV21-1 is a known pseudogene. The receptor was isolated from a man aged 25 to 45 with type 1 diabetes. Material: naive CD4+ T cells from blood. CDR3 loop: CASSAIRDFPDSYEQYF. DNA of the CDR3: TGTGCCAGCAGCGCAATAAGGGACTTTCCGGATTCCTACGAGCAGTACTTC.